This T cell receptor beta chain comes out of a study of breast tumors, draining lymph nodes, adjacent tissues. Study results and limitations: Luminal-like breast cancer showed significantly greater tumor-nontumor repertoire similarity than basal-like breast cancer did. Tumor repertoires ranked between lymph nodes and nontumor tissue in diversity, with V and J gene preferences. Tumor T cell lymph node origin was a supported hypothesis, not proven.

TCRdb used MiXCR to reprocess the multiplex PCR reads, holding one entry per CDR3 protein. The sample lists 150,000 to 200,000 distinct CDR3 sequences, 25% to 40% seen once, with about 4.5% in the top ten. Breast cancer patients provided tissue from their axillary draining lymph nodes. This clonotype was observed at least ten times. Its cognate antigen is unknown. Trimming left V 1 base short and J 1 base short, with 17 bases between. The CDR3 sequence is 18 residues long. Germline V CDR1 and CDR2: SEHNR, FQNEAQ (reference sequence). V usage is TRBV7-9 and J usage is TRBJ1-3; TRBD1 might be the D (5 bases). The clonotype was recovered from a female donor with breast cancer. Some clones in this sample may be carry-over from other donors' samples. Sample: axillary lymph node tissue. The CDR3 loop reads CASSLVLFLGESGNTIYF. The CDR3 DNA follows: TGTGCCAGCAGCTTAGTCCTTTTTCTGGGGGAGTCTGGAAACACCATATATTTT.